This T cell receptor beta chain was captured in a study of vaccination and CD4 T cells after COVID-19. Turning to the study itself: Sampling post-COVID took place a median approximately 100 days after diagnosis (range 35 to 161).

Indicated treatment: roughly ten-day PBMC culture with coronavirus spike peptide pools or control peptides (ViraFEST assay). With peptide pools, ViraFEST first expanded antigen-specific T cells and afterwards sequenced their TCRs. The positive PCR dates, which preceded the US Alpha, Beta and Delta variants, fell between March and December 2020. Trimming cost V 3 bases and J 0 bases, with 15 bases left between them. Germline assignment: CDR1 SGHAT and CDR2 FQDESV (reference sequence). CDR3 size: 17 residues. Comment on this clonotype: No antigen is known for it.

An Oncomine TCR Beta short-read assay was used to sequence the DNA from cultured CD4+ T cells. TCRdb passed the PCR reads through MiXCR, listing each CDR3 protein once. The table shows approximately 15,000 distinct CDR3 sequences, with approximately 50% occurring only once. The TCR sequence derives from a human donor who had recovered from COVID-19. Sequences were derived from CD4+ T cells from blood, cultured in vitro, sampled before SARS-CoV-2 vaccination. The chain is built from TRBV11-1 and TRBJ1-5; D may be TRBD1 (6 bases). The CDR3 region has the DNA TGTGCCAGCAGCTTGAGGGGGGGGACACTTAGCAATCAGCCCCAGCATTTT. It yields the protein CASSLRGGTLSNQPQHF.